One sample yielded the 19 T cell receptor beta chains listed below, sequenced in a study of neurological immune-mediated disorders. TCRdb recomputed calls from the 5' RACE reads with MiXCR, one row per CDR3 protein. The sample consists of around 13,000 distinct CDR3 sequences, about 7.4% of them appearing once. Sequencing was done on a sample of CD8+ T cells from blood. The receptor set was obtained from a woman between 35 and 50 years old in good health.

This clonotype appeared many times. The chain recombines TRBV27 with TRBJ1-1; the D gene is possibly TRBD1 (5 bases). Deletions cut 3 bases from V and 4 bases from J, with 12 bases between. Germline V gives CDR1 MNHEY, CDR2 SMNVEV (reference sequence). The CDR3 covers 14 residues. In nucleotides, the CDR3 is TGTGCCAGCAGTTTTGGGGGTGCGGGCACTGAAGCTTTCTTT. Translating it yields CASSFGGAGTEAFF.

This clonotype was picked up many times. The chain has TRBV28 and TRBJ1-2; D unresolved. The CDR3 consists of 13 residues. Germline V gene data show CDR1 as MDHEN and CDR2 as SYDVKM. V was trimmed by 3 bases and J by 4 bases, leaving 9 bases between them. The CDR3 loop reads CASSFRASYGYTF. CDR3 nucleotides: TGTGCCAGCAGTTTCCGGGCGAGCTATGGCTACACCTTC.

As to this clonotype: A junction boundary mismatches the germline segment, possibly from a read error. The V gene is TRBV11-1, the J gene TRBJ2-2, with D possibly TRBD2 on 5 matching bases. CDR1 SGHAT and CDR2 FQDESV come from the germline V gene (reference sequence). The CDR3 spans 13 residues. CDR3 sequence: CASSLTRTGEPFF. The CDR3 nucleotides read TGTGCCAGCAGCTTAACCAGAACCGGGGAGCCGTTTTTT.

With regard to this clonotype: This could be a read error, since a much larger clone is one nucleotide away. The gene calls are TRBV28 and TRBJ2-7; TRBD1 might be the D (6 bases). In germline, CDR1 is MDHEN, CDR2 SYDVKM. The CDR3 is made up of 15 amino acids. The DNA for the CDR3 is TGTGCCAACAGTCCTGTTGGGACATATAGCTACGAGCAGTACTTC. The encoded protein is CANSPVGTYSYEQYF.

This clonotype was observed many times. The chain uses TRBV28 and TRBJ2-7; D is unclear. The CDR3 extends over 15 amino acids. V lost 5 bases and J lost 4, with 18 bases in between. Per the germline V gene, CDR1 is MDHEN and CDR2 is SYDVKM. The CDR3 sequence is CASSPITEAPYEQYF. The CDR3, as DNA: TGTGCCAGCAGTCCTATCACCGAGGCTCCTTACGAGCAGTACTTC.

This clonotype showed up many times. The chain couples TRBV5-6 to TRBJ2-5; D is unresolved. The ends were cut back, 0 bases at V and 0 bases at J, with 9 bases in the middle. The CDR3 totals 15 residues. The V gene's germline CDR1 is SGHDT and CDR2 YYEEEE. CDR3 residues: CASSLAWQNQETQYF. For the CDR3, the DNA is TGTGCCAGCAGCTTGGCCTGGCAGAACCAAGAGACCCAGTACTTC.

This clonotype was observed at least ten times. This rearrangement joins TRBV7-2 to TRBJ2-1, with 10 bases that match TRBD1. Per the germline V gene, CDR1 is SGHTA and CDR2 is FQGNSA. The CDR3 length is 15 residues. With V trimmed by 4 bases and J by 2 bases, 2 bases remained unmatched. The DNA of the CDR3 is TGTGCCAGCAGCTGGACAGGGGGACCCTACAATGAGCAGTTCTTC. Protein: CASSWTGGPYNEQFF.

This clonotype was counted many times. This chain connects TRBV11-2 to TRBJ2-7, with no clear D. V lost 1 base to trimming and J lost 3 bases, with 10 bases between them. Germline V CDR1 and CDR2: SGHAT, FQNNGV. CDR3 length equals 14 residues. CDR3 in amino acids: CASSLGGIGYEQYF. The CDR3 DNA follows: TGTGCCAGCAGCTTAGGGGGTATTGGCTACGAGCAGTACTTC.

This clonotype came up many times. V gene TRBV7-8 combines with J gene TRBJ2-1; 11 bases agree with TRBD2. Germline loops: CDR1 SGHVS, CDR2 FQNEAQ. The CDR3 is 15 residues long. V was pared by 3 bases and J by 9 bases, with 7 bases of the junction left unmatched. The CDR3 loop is CASSFPSGGFGEQFF. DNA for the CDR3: TGTGCCAGCAGCTTCCCTAGCGGGGGGTTTGGTGAGCAGTTCTTC.

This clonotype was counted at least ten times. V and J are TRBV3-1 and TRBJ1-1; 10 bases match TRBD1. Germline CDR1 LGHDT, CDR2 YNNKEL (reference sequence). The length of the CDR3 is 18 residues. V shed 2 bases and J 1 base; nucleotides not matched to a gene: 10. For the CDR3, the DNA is TGTGCCAGCAGCCAACCGCGAGGACAGGGGGGGTGGAACACTGAAGCTTTCTTT. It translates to CASSQPRGQGGWNTEAFF.

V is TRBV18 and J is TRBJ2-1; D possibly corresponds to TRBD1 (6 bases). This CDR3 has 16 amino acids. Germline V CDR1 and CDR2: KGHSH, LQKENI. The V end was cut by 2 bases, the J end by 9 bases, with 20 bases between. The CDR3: CASSPTPVRGTGEQFF. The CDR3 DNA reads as TGTGCCAGCTCACCAACACCAGTGAGGGGGACGGGTGAGCAGTTCTTC.

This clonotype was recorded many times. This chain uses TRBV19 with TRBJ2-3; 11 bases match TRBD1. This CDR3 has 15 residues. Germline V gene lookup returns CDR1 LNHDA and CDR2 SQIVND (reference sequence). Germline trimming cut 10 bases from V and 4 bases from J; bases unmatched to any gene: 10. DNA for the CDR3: TGTGCCACCGTACGGACAGGGGGCTGGGCAGATACGCAGTATTTT. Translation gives CATVRTGGWADTQYF.

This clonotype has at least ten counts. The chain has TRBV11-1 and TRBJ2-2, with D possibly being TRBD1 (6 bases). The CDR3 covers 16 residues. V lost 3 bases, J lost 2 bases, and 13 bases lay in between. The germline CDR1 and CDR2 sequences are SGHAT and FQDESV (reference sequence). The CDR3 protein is CASSFQGSENTGELFF. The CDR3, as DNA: TGTGCCAGCAGCTTCCAGGGGTCGGAAAACACCGGGGAGCTGTTTTTT.

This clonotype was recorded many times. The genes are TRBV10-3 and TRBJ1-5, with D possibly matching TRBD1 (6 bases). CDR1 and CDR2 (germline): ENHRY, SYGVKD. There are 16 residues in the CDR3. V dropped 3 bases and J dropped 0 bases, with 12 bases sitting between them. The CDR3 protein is CAISDSGQISNQPQHF. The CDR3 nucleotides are TGTGCCATCAGTGACTCTGGACAGATTAGCAATCAGCCCCAGCATTTT.

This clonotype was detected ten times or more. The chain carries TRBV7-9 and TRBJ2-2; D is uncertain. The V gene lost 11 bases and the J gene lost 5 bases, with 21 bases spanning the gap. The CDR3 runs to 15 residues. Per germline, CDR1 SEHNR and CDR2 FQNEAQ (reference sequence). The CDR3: CAGVGVFGGTGELFF. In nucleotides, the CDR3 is TGTGCCGGCGTCGGTGTATTTGGTGGGACCGGGGAGCTGTTTTTT.

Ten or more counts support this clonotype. The CDR3 sequence: CASSLGTSGARNEQFF. In DNA, the CDR3 is TGTGCCAGCAGCTTAGGCACTAGCGGGGCCCGAAATGAGCAGTTCTTC. V and J are TRBV7-9 and TRBJ2-1; TRBD2 matches at 10 bases. CDR1 is SEHNR, CDR2 FQNEAQ, per germline (reference sequence). The V gene end was trimmed by 1 base and the J gene end by 7 bases; junction bases not matched to a gene: 7. CDR3 length: 16 amino acids. The variable domain in full, with the rest retrieved from reference TRBV7-9 and TRBJ2-1, is DTGVSQNPRHKITKRGQNVTFRCDPISEHNRLYWYRQTLGQGPEFLTYFQNEAQLEKSRLLSDRFSAERPKGSFSTLEIQRTEQGDSAMYLCASSLGTSGARNEQFFGPGTRLTVL.

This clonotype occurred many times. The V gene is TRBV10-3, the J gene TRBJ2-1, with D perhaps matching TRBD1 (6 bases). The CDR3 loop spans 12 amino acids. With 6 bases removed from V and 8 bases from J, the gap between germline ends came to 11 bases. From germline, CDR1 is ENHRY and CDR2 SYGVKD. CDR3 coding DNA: TGTGCCATCAGCCACGCAGGGGATGAGCAGTTCTTC. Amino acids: CAISHAGDEQFF.

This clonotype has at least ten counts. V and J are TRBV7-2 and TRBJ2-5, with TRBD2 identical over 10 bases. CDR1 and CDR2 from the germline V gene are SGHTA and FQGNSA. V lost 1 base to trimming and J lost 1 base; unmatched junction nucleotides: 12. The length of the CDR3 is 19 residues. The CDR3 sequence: CASSLVRLAGQAFQETQYF. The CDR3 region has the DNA TGTGCCAGCAGCTTAGTGCGACTAGCGGGTCAAGCCTTCCAAGAGACCCAGTACTTC.

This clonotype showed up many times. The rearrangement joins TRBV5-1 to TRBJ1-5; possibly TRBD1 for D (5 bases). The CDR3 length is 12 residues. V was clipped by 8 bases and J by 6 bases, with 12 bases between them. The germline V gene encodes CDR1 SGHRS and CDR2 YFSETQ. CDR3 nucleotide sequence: TGCGCCAGACGTCTGGGGGGTCAGCCCCAGCATTTT. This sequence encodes CARRLGGQPQHF.